This TCR beta chain comes out of a study of shared clonotypes between healthy human individuals. Notes on the study in general: In general, naive subsets displayed greater estimated richness than memory subsets did. Tissue TCR repertoires likely differ from these blood-only repertoires.

Recent vaccinations or acute infections were absent in the healthy HIV-negative adult donors. Naive CD4+ cells were CD45RA-selected; the remaining cells were memory. Notes on this clone: Its specificity is unknown.

Sequencing was performed with immunoSEQ multiplex PCR; in TCRdb, only in-frame clones are kept and a portion is missing. The table records more than 2,000,000 clones, around 94% of them present only once. The TCR was taken from a man between 18 and 35 years old in good health. Sequenced material: naive CD4+ T cells sorted from blood. Documented subset: CD45RA+ positively selected.

DNA for the CDR3: TGTGCCAGCAGCTTAGAATTGCCCGGGGAGCTGTTTTTT. It yields the protein CASSLELPGELFF. The V and J genes are TRBV11-3 and TRBJ2-2; no clear D gene. This CDR3 has 13 amino acids. Germline CDR1 is SGHNT and CDR2 is YENEEA. Trimming shortened V by 0 bases and J by 6 bases, and 5 bases separated the two germline ends.